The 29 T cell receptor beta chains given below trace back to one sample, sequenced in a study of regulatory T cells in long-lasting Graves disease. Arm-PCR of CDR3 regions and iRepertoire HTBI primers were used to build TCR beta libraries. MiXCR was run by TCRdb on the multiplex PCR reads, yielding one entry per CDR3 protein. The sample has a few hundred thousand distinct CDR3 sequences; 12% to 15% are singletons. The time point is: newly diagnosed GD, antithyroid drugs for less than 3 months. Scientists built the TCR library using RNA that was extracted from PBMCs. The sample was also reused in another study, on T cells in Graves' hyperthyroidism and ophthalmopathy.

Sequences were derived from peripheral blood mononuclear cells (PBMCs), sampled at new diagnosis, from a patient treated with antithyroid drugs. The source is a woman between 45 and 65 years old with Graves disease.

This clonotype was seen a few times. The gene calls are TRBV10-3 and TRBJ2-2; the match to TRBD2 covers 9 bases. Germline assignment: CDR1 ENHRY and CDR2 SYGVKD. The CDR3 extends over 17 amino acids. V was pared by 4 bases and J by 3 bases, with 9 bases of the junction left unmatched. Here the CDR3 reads CAISGRLAGSDTGELFF. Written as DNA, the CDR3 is TGTGCCATCAGTGGCCGGCTAGCGGGATCGGACACCGGGGAGCTGTTTTTT.

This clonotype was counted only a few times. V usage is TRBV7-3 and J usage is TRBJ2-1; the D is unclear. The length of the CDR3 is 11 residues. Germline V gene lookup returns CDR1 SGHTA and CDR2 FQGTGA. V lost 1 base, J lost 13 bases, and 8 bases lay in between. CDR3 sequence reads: CASSLRGPQFF. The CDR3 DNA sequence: TGTGCCAGCAGCTTAAGGGGTCCTCAGTTCTTC. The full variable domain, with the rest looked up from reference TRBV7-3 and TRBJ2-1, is GAGVSQTPSNKVTEKGKYVELRCDPISGHTALYWYRQSLGQGPEFLIYFQGTGAADDSGLPNDRFFAVRPEGSVSTLKIQRTERGDSAVYLCASSLRGPQFFGPGTRLTVL.

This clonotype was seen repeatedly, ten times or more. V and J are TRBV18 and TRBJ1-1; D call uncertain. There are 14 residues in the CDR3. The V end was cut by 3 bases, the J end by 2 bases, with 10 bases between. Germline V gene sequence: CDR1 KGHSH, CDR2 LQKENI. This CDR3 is CASSPGRFNTEAFF. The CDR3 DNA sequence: TGTGCCAGCTCACCGGGCAGGTTCAACACTGAAGCTTTCTTT. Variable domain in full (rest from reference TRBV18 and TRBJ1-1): NAGVMQNPRHLVRRRGQEARLRCSPMKGHSHVYWYRQLPEEGLKFMVYLQKENIIDESGMPKERFSAEFPKEGPSILRIQQVVRGDSAAYFCASSPGRFNTEAFFGQGTRLTVV.

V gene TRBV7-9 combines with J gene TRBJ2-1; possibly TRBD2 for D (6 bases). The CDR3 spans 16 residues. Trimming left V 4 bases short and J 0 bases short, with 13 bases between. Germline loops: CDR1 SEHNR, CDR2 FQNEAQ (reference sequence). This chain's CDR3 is CASSSRPEGSYNEQFF. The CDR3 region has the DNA TGTGCCAGCAGCTCACGTCCGGAGGGCTCCTACAATGAGCAGTTCTTC.

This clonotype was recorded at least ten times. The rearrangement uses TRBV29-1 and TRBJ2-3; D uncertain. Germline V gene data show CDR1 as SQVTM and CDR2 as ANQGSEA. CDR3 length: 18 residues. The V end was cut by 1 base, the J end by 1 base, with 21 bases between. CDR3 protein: CSVEVGVRLLPGTDTQYF. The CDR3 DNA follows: TGCAGCGTTGAAGTAGGTGTTCGGTTACTCCCAGGCACAGATACGCAGTATTTT.

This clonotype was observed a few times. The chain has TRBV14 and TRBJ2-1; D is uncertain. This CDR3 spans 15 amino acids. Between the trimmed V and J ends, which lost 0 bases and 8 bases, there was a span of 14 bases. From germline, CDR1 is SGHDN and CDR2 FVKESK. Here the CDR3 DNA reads TGTGCCAGCAGCCAAGAGTCGCGCCTTACTTATGAGCAGTTCTTC. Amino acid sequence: CASSQESRLTYEQFF.

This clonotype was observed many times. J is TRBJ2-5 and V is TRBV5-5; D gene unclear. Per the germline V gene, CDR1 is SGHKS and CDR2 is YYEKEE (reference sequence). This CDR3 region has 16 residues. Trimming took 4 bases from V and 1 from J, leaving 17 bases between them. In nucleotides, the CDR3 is TGTGCCAGCAGCCAAGCCGCTGGTAGCCTCCAAGAGACCCAGTACTTC. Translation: CASSQAAGSLQETQYF.

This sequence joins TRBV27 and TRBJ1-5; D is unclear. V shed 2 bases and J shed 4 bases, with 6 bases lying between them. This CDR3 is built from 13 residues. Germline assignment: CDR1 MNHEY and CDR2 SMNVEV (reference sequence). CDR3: CASSLAINQPQHF. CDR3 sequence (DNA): TGTGCCAGCAGTTTAGCGATAAATCAGCCCCAGCATTTT.

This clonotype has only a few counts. DNA of the CDR3: TGTGCCAGCAGCGTAGGTGGGACAGGGGGCCAGGACACTGAAGCTTTCTTT. Translated: CASSVGGTGGQDTEAFF. The chain joins TRBV9 to TRBJ1-1, with TRBD1 matching over 12 bases. Germline lookup yields CDR1 SGDLS and CDR2 YYNGEE. This CDR3 is 17 amino acids long. Trimming removed 0 bases from V and 3 bases from J; junction bases left unmatched: 6.

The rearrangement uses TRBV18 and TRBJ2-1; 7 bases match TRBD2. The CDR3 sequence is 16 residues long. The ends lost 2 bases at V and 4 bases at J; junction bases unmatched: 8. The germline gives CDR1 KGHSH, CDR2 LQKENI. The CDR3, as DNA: TGTGCCAGCTCACCAAGGGCGGCTAGCGGATACAATGAGCAGTTCTTC. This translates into CASSPRAASGYNEQFF.

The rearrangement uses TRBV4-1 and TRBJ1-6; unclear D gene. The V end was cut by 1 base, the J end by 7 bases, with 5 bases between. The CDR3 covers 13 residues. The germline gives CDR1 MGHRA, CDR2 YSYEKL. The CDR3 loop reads CASSQGLNSPLHF. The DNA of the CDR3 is TGCGCCAGCAGCCAAGGCCTGAATTCACCCCTCCACTTT.

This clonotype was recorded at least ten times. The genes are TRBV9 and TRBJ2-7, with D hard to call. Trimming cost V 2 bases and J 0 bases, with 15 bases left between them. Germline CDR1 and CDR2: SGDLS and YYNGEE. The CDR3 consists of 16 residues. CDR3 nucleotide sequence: TGTGCCAGCAGCGTGGGGTTGGGCGGAAGCTCCTACGAGCAGTACTTC. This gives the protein CASSVGLGGSSYEQYF.

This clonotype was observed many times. In nucleotides, the CDR3 is TGTGCCAGCAGCCAAAGCGGGAGGGCCTACGAGCAGTACTTC. Protein product: CASSQSGRAYEQYF. The rearrangement links TRBV3-1 to TRBJ2-7, with 10 bases lining up with TRBD2. Trimming at V came to 2 bases and at J to 2 bases, leaving 0 bases not matched to a gene. CDR1 LGHDT and CDR2 YNNKEL come from the germline V gene (reference sequence). CDR3 length equals 14 residues.

CDR3 nucleotides: TGTGCCAGCAGTGAATCGGTGCGGGGGGGAGATACGCAGTATTTT. This sequence encodes CASSESVRGGDTQYF. This chain uses TRBV25-1 with TRBJ2-3, with TRBD2 matching 9 bases. The CDR3 length is 15 residues. Trimming cost V 1 base and J 5 bases; bases outside gene matches: 4. Germline CDR1 MGHDK, CDR2 SYGVNS.

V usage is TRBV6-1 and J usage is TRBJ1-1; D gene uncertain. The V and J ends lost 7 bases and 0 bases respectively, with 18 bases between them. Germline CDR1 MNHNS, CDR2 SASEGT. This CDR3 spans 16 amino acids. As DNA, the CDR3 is TGTGCCAGCAACACGCCCTCGTGGTACATGAACACTGAAGCTTTCTTT. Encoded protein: CASNTPSWYMNTEAFF.

DNA of the CDR3: TGTGCCAGCAGTTTATCTCTGGTCTACCTCTCGTACGAGCAGTACTTC. It encodes CASSLSLVYLSYEQYF. The chain employs TRBV27 and TRBJ2-7; D not certain. V was clipped by 0 bases and J by 4 bases, with 16 bases between them. Germline CDR1 reads MNHEY; CDR2 reads SMNVEV (reference sequence). The CDR3 totals 16 residues.

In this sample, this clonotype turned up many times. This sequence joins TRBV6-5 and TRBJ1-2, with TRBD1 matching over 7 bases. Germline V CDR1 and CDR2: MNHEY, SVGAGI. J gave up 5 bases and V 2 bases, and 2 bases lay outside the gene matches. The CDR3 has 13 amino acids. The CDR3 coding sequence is TGTGCCAGCAGTTACGCAGGGGGATATGGCTACACCTTC. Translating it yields CASSYAGGYGYTF.

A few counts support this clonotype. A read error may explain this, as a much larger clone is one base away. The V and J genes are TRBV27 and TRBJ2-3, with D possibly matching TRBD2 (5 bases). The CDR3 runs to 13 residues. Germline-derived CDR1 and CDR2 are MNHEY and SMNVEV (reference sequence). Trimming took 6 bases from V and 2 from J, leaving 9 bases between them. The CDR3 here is CASRPGVTDTQYF. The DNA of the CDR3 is TGTGCCAGCAGACCCGGGGTCACAGATACGCAGTATTTT.

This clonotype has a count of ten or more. In DNA, the CDR3 is TGCAGCGTTGTGCGGGAGTACGAGCAGTACTTC. Its protein product is CSVVREYEQYF. V is TRBV29-1 and J is TRBJ2-7, with 7 bases identical to TRBD2. The V segment lost 4 bases and the J segment 4 bases; nucleotides outside the gene matches: 1. The germline gives CDR1 SQVTM, CDR2 ANQGSEA. CDR3 length equals 11 residues.

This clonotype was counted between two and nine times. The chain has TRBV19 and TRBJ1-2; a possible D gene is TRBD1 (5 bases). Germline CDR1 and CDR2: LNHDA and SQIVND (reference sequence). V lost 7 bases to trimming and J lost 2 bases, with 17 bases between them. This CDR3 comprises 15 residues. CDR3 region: CASTTDGGVNYGYTF. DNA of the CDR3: TGTGCCAGTACCACGGACGGGGGTGTAAACTATGGCTACACCTTC.

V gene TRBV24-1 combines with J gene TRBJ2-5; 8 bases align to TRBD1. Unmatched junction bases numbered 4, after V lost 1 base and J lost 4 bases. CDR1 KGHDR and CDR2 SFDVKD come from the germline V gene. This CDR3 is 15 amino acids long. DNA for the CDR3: TGTGCCACCAGTGATTTTGGCAGGGGGCTAGAGACCCAGTACTTC. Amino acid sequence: CATSDFGRGLETQYF.

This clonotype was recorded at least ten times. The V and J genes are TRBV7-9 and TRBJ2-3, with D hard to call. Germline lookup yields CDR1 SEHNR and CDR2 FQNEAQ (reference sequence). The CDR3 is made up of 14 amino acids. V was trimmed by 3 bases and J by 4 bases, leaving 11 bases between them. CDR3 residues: CASSFRGPADTQYF. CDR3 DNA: TGTGCCAGCAGCTTCCGTGGGCCCGCAGATACGCAGTATTTT.

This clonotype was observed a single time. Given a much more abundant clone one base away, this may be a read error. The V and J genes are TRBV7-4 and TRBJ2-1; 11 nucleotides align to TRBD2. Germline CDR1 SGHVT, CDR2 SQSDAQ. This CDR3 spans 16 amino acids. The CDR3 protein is CVSSLGPSGGNNEQFF. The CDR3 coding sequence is TGTGTCAGCAGCTTAGGGCCTAGCGGGGGGAACAATGAGCAGTTCTTC.

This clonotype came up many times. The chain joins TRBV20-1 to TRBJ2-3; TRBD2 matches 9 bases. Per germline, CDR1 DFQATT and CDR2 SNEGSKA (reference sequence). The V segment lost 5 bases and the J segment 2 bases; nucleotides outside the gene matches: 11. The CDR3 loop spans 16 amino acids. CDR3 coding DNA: TGCAGTGCTTTACATAGCGGGAGCGCCTCCACAGATACGCAGTATTTT. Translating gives CSALHSGSASTDTQYF.

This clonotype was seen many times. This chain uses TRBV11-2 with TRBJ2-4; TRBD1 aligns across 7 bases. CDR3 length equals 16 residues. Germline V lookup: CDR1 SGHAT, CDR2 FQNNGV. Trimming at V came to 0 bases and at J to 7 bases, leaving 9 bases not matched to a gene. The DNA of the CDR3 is TGTGCCAGCAGCTTAGATCGGCTGAACAGGGGCAACATTCAGTACTTC. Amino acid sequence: CASSLDRLNRGNIQYF. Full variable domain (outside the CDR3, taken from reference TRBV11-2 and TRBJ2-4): EAGVAQSPRYKIIEKRQSVAFWCNPISGHATLYWYQQILGQGPKLLIQFQNNGVVDDSQLPKDRFSAERLKGVDSTLKIQPAKLEDSAVYLCASSLDRLNRGNIQYFGAGTRLSVL.

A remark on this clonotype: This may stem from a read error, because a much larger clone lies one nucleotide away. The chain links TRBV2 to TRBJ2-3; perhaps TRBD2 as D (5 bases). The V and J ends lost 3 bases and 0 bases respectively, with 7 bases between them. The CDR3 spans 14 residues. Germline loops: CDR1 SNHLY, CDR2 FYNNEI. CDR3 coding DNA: TGTGCCAGCAGTGACTGGACTAGCACAGATACGCAGTATTTT. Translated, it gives CASSDWTSTDTQYF.

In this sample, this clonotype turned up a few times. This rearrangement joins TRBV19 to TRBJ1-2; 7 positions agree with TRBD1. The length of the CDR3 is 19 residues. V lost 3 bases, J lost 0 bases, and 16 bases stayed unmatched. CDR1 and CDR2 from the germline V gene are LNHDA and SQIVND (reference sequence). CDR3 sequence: CASSIGGAGQRRSNYGYTF. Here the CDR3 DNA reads TGTGCCAGTAGTATTGGAGGTGCGGGACAGCGAAGATCTAACTATGGCTACACCTTC.

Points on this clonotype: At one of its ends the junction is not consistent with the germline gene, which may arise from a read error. CDR3 DNA: TGTACCAGCACCCCCTCTGGGGCCAACGTCCTGACTTTC. Translation gives CTSTPSGANVLTF. The J gene is TRBJ2-6, the V gene TRBV27; D remains ambiguous. This CDR3 is 13 amino acids long. From germline, CDR1 is MNHEY and CDR2 SMNVEV (reference sequence).

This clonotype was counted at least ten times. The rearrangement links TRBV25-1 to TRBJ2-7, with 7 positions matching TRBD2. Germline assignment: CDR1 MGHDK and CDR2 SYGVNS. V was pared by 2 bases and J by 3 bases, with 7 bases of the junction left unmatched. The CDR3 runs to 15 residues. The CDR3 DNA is TGTGCCAGCAGTGAAGAGTCTAGCGGAGTCTACGAGCAGTACTTC. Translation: CASSEESSGVYEQYF.